The 6 T cell receptor beta chains given below trace back to one sample, sequenced in a study of cytomegalovirus exposure and HLA in healthy donors (dated by TCRdb to about 2017). The library was made by the immunoSEQ multiplex PCR assay. For the multiplex PCR, a mixture combining 60 forward primers for TCR Vbeta segments and 13 reverse primers for TCR Jbeta segments was used. The clones in this table, taken by TCRdb from immuneACCESS, are in-frame only. Not every clone is retained; where verified, under half of the shortfall comes from an unresolved V gene, and the cause of the rest is unknown. Present in this sample are roughly 89,000 clones, 81% of which were seen just once. The ten largest clones add up to 1.9% of the sample. Sequencing used PBMCs. Receptor source: a woman between 25 and 40 years old in good health and CMV-seronegative.

J is TRBJ2-7 and V is TRBV27, with TRBD1 matching over 8 bases. Germline CDR1 is MNHEY and CDR2 is SMNVEV (reference sequence). J was trimmed by 4 bases and V by 7 bases; bases with no gene match: 6. The CDR3 runs 13 residues. The CDR3 region has the DNA TGTGCCAGCACGCAGGGGGCACAGTACGAGCAGTACTTC. Amino acids: CASTQGAQYEQYF.

J is TRBJ2-7 and V is TRBV4-1; D remains ambiguous. The CDR3 totals 13 residues. Germline values: CDR1 MGHRA, CDR2 YSYEKL. V lost 2 bases and J 4 bases, leaving 9 bases between the germline ends. This CDR3 is CASSQLRGYEQYF. In nucleotides, the CDR3 is TGCGCCAGCAGCCAATTACGCGGTTACGAGCAGTACTTC.

V usage is TRBV4-1 and J usage is TRBJ2-5; TRBD1 matches at 9 bases. Trimming cost V 1 base and J 8 bases; bases outside gene matches: 8. The CDR3 contains 15 residues. Germline values: CDR1 MGHRA, CDR2 YSYEKL. This CDR3 is CASSQVETGGTTQYF. CDR3 DNA: TGCGCCAGCAGCCAAGTCGAGACAGGGGGGACTACCCAGTACTTC.

This rearrangement joins TRBV5-8 to TRBJ1-1; TRBD1 aligns across 8 bases. Per germline, CDR1 SGHTS and CDR2 YDEGEE. CDR3 size: 14 residues. V was clipped by 4 bases and J by 3 bases; unmatched bases: 5. DNA for the CDR3: TGTGCCAGCAGCCAACAGGGGGGTTACACTGAAGCTTTCTTT. Translating it yields CASSQQGGYTEAFF.

The chain couples TRBV11-2 to TRBJ2-1, with TRBD2 matching 10 bases. Germline V gene sequence: CDR1 SGHAT, CDR2 FQNNGV. This CDR3 spans 14 amino acids. The trim removed 5 bases at V and 6 bases at J, leaving 4 bases unmatched. In DNA, the CDR3 is TGTGCCAGCAGCCAGTTAGCGGGAGGCAATGAGCAGTTCTTC. It translates to CASSQLAGGNEQFF.

DNA for the CDR3: TGTGCCAGCAGTTTTGCCCTGACACTCACCAACTATGGCTACACCTTC. This sequence encodes CASSFALTLTNYGYTF. V and J are TRBV28 and TRBJ1-2; D is unresolved. The germline V and J ends were trimmed by 3 bases and 2 bases, with 16 bases remaining between them. This CDR3 is 16 amino acids long. The germline V gene encodes CDR1 MDHEN and CDR2 SYDVKM.